A selection of T cell receptor beta chains follows, all from one sample in a study of post-analysis software for immune sequencing data. One entry per CDR3 protein, called by TCRdb with MiXCR from the PCR reads. The sample carries hundreds of thousands of distinct CDR3 sequences, about 60% recorded once. Input material: blood. Source of these receptors: a girl aged 2-9 years with multiple sclerosis. CDR3s include the opening cysteine and the closing phenylalanine or tryptophan. The D gene is left open where the match is weak. Only part of the rows carry a size: once, few, many, or a class if the clone is expanded.

j_call: TRBJ2-7
d_call: TRBD2
clone_size: few
v_call: TRBV7-6
cdr3_aa: CASNSKSGTFGEQYF
cdr3_nt: TGTGCCAGCAACTCTAAAAGCGGGACCTTCGGCGAGCAGTACTTC

j_call: TRBJ1-6
d_call: TRBD1
clone_size: NA
v_call: TRBV3-1
cdr3_aa: CASSAGQGETSPLHF
cdr3_nt: TGTGCCAGCAGCGCGGGACAGGGCGAAACTTCACCCCTCCACTTT

j_call: TRBJ2-7
d_call: NA
clone_size: NA
v_call: TRBV27
cdr3_aa: CASRLARTYEQYF
cdr3_nt: TGTGCCAGCAGGTTAGCCAGGACCTACGAGCAGTACTTC

j_call: TRBJ2-7
d_call: NA
clone_size: NA
v_call: TRBV7-9
cdr3_aa: CASRIAEDSYEQYF
cdr3_nt: TGTGCCAGCAGGATAGCGGAGGACTCCTACGAGCAGTACTTC

j_call: TRBJ2-7
d_call: TRBD1
clone_size: NA
v_call: TRBV20-1
cdr3_aa: CSAPRGGSSYEQYF
cdr3_nt: TGCAGTGCTCCCAGAGGGGGCAGCTCCTACGAGCAGTACTTC

j_call: TRBJ2-1
d_call: TRBD2
clone_size: few
v_call: TRBV5-6
cdr3_aa: CASSPGLAGVWGNEQFF
cdr3_nt: TGTGCCAGCAGCCCGGGACTAGCGGGAGTTTGGGGAAATGAGCAGTTCTTC

j_call: TRBJ1-6
d_call: NA
clone_size: NA
v_call: TRBV4-2
cdr3_aa: CASSQGLEPPLHF
cdr3_nt: TGTGCCAGCAGCCAAGGGCTGGAGCCACCCCTCCACTTT

j_call: TRBJ2-7
d_call: NA
clone_size: NA
v_call: TRBV7-9
cdr3_aa: CASSGPRDEQYF
cdr3_nt: TGTGCCAGCAGCGGCCCACGGGACGAGCAGTACTTC

j_call: TRBJ2-7
d_call: NA
clone_size: few
v_call: TRBV5-6
cdr3_aa: CASSANPRSEQYF
cdr3_nt: TGTGCCAGCAGCGCGAATCCTCGGTCCGAGCAGTACTTC

j_call: TRBJ2-1
d_call: TRBD2
clone_size: NA
v_call: TRBV7-6
cdr3_aa: CASSPPGLAVYNEQFF
cdr3_nt: TGTGCCAGCAGCCCCCCAGGACTAGCTGTTTACAATGAGCAGTTCTTC

j_call: TRBJ2-2
d_call: NA
clone_size: NA
v_call: TRBV20-1
cdr3_aa: CRGGRRDTGELFF
cdr3_nt: TGCAGAGGCGGTCGGCGGGACACCGGGGAGCTGTTTTTT

j_call: TRBJ1-1
d_call: NA
clone_size: NA
v_call: TRBV12-3/TRBV12-4
cdr3_aa: CASSLGRAGKAFF
cdr3_nt: TGTGCCAGCAGTTTAGGGAGGGCGGGGAAAGCTTTCTTT

j_call: TRBJ2-1
d_call: TRBD2
clone_size: NA
v_call: TRBV4-2
cdr3_aa: CVSSGVGGAKSGGARLEQFF
cdr3_nt: TGTGTCAGCAGCGGAGTGGGGGGGGCGAAGAGCGGGGGGGCCCGGCTCGAGCAGTTCTTC

j_call: TRBJ2-3
d_call: TRBD2
clone_size: NA
v_call: TRBV7-3
cdr3_aa: CASSPNSGRAVYF
cdr3_nt: TGTGCCAGCAGCCCCAATAGCGGGAGGGCCGTGTATTTT

j_call: TRBJ2-5
d_call: NA
clone_size: NA
v_call: TRBV10-3
cdr3_aa: CAISVRGGDGETQYF
cdr3_nt: TGTGCCATCAGTGTTCGGGGCGGGGACGGAGAGACCCAGTACTTC

j_call: TRBJ1-2
d_call: TRBD1
clone_size: NA
v_call: TRBV6-5
cdr3_aa: CASSYSVDRGDFYGYTF
cdr3_nt: TGTGCCAGCAGTTACTCGGTGGACAGGGGAGATTTCTATGGCTACACCTTC

j_call: TRBJ2-5
d_call: NA
clone_size: many
v_call: TRBV3-1
cdr3_aa: CASSRETQYF
cdr3_nt: TGTGCCAGCAGCCGAGAGACCCAGTACTTC

j_call: TRBJ2-7
d_call: NA
clone_size: few
v_call: TRBV7-2
cdr3_aa: CASSSYGYEQYF
cdr3_nt: TGTGCCAGCAGCTCCTACGGCTACGAGCAGTACTTC

j_call: TRBJ2-1
d_call: NA
clone_size: few
v_call: TRBV6-4
cdr3_aa: CASGNYNEQFF
cdr3_nt: TGTGCCAGCGGAAACTACAATGAGCAGTTCTTC

j_call: TRBJ2-1
d_call: TRBD2
clone_size: NA
v_call: TRBV20-1
cdr3_aa: CSARKREGEQFF
cdr3_nt: TGCAGTGCTAGAAAGCGGGAGGGGGAGCAGTTCTTC

j_call: TRBJ2-3
d_call: TRBD2
clone_size: NA
v_call: TRBV5-1
cdr3_aa: CASSLAKTSGGAADTQYF
cdr3_nt: TGCGCCAGCAGCTTGGCCAAGACTAGCGGGGGGGCTGCAGATACGCAGTATTTT

j_call: TRBJ2-7
d_call: TRBD2
clone_size: few
v_call: TRBV29-1
cdr3_aa: CSVGSGIYEQYF
cdr3_nt: TGCAGCGTTGGTAGCGGGATCTACGAGCAGTACTTC

j_call: TRBJ1-1
d_call: TRBD1
clone_size: NA
v_call: TRBV28
cdr3_aa: CASRDPGTASEAFF
cdr3_nt: TGTGCCAGCAGAGACCCCGGGACAGCCTCTGAAGCTTTCTTT

j_call: TRBJ1-1
d_call: NA
clone_size: once
v_call: TRBV20-1
cdr3_aa: CSAAGEVNTEAFF
cdr3_nt: TGCAGTGCTGCAGGGGAGGTGAACACTGAAGCTTTCTTT

j_call: TRBJ2-1
d_call: TRBD2
clone_size: NA
v_call: TRBV5-1
cdr3_aa: CASSLVGHSTSLDEQFF
cdr3_nt: TGCGCCAGCAGCCTGGTGGGGCATTCGACTAGCCTGGATGAGCAGTTCTTC

j_call: TRBJ2-1
d_call: TRBD2
clone_size: once
v_call: TRBV5-1
cdr3_aa: CASSFLAGKQFF
cdr3_nt: TGCGCCAGCAGCTTCCTAGCGGGAAAGCAGTTCTTC

j_call: TRBJ2-5
d_call: NA
clone_size: NA
v_call: TRBV12-3/TRBV12-4
cdr3_aa: CASSLRESSTQYF
cdr3_nt: TGTGCCAGCAGCCTAAGGGAGAGTTCGACCCAGTACTTC

j_call: TRBJ2-3
d_call: NA
clone_size: once
v_call: TRBV2
cdr3_aa: CASVWGPSTDTQYF
cdr3_nt: TGTGCCAGCGTGTGGGGGCCCAGCACAGATACGCAGTATTTT

j_call: TRBJ1-1
d_call: NA
clone_size: once
v_call: TRBV18
cdr3_aa: CASSPNDGGVEAFF
cdr3_nt: TGTGCCAGCTCACCAAACGACGGGGGGGTTGAAGCTTTCTTT

j_call: TRBJ2-4
d_call: NA
clone_size: once
v_call: TRBV19
cdr3_aa: CASSMGRQGRAKNIQYF
cdr3_nt: TGTGCCAGTAGTATGGGCAGGCAGGGGAGAGCCAAAAACATTCAGTACTTC

j_call: TRBJ2-2
d_call: NA
clone_size: NA
v_call: TRBV29-1
cdr3_aa: CSVVGRNTGELFF
cdr3_nt: TGCAGCGTTGTTGGGAGAAACACCGGGGAGCTGTTTTTT

j_call: TRBJ2-5
d_call: NA
clone_size: NA
v_call: TRBV3-1
cdr3_aa: CATSRSGETQYF
cdr3_nt: TGTGCCACCAGTAGGTCCGGAGAGACCCAGTACTTC

j_call: TRBJ2-7
d_call: NA
clone_size: NA
v_call: TRBV28
cdr3_aa: CATEGPGIYEQYF
cdr3_nt: TGTGCCACCGAAGGGCCGGGTATCTACGAGCAGTACTTC

j_call: TRBJ2-7
d_call: TRBD2
clone_size: NA
v_call: TRBV7-9
cdr3_aa: CASSLGDGAGGDEQYF
cdr3_nt: TGTGCCAGCAGCTTAGGAGATGGAGCGGGAGGGGACGAGCAGTACTTC

j_call: TRBJ2-5
d_call: NA
clone_size: NA
v_call: TRBV7-9
cdr3_aa: CATLPPFQETQYF
cdr3_nt: TGTGCCACCCTCCCGCCTTTCCAAGAGACCCAGTACTTC

j_call: TRBJ2-5
d_call: NA
clone_size: few
v_call: TRBV28
cdr3_aa: CASTGSHIETQYF
cdr3_nt: TGTGCCAGCACAGGGTCACACATCGAGACCCAGTACTTC

j_call: TRBJ1-2
d_call: TRBD1
clone_size: NA
v_call: TRBV29-1
cdr3_aa: CSVLRGQSLGGYTF
cdr3_nt: TGCAGCGTCCTCAGGGGACAGTCGTTGGGTGGCTACACCTTC

j_call: TRBJ1-5
d_call: NA
clone_size: NA
v_call: TRBV20-1
cdr3_aa: CSARDRGGPGNQPQHF
cdr3_nt: TGCAGTGCTAGAGATCGAGGGGGGCCGGGCAATCAGCCCCAGCATTTT

j_call: TRBJ2-5
d_call: NA
clone_size: once
v_call: TRBV6-5
cdr3_aa: CASSYFGHEEVQETQYF
cdr3_nt: TGTGCCAGCAGTTACTTCGGACACGAGGAGGTTCAAGAGACCCAGTACTTC

j_call: TRBJ1-2
d_call: NA
clone_size: NA
v_call: TRBV6-6
cdr3_aa: CASSYSEGNGYTF
cdr3_nt: TGTGCCAGCAGTTACTCTGAAGGGAATGGCTACACCTTC

j_call: TRBJ2-1
d_call: NA
clone_size: once
v_call: TRBV29-1
cdr3_aa: CSVEETGGGQFF
cdr3_nt: TGCAGCGTTGAAGAAACAGGAGGGGGTCAGTTCTTC

j_call: TRBJ2-7
d_call: NA
clone_size: NA
v_call: TRBV5-1
cdr3_aa: CASSLEGQLSSYNEQYF
cdr3_nt: TGCGCCAGCAGCTTGGAAGGACAATTGAGCTCCTACAATGAGCAGTACTTC

j_call: TRBJ2-1
d_call: TRBD2
clone_size: NA
v_call: TRBV4-2
cdr3_aa: CASSPLTGTSGGANINEQFF
cdr3_nt: TGTGCCAGCAGCCCCTTGACCGGGACTAGCGGGGGGGCCAACATAAATGAGCAGTTCTTC

j_call: TRBJ2-7
d_call: NA
clone_size: NA
v_call: TRBV29-1
cdr3_aa: CSVEVGGIYEQYF
cdr3_nt: TGCAGCGTTGAAGTAGGGGGGATCTACGAGCAGTACTTC

j_call: TRBJ2-3
d_call: NA
clone_size: few
v_call: TRBV7-6
cdr3_aa: CASSQGGGRTDTQYF
cdr3_nt: TGTGCCAGCAGCCAAGGGGGCGGGAGGACAGATACGCAGTATTTT

j_call: TRBJ2-1
d_call: NA
clone_size: NA
v_call: TRBV20-1
cdr3_aa: CSARDQTRSYNEQFF
cdr3_nt: TGCAGTGCTAGAGATCAGACACGCTCCTACAATGAGCAGTTCTTC

j_call: TRBJ2-3
d_call: TRBD1
clone_size: NA
v_call: TRBV2
cdr3_aa: CASLQGAYTDTQYF
cdr3_nt: TGTGCCAGCCTACAGGGGGCATACACAGATACGCAGTATTTT

j_call: TRBJ2-5
d_call: TRBD1
clone_size: few
v_call: TRBV7-2
cdr3_aa: CASSLPPGGQETQYF
cdr3_nt: TGTGCCAGCAGCTTACCCCCAGGGGGCCAAGAGACCCAGTACTTC

j_call: TRBJ1-1
d_call: NA
clone_size: once
v_call: TRBV12-3/TRBV12-4
cdr3_aa: CASSLGVNAFF
cdr3_nt: TGTGCCAGCAGTTTAGGTGTGAATGCTTTCTTT

j_call: TRBJ1-1
d_call: NA
clone_size: NA
v_call: TRBV5-1
cdr3_aa: CAGSLTSPVSEAFF
cdr3_nt: TGCGCCGGCAGCTTGACCAGCCCGGTGAGTGAAGCTTTCTTT

j_call: TRBJ2-1
d_call: TRBD1
clone_size: NA
v_call: TRBV3-1
cdr3_aa: CASSQSRTGGRNEQFF
cdr3_nt: TGTGCCAGCAGCCAATCGCGGACAGGGGGCAGGAATGAGCAGTTCTTC

j_call: TRBJ1-1
d_call: NA
clone_size: NA
v_call: TRBV7-2
cdr3_aa: CASSPTGGRTEAFF
cdr3_nt: TGTGCCAGCAGCCCCACCGGGGGTCGGACTGAAGCTTTCTTT

j_call: TRBJ1-5
d_call: TRBD1
clone_size: NA
v_call: TRBV6-6
cdr3_aa: CASSTLDRGIGQPQHF
cdr3_nt: TGTGCCAGCAGTACTCTGGACAGGGGGATAGGTCAGCCCCAGCATTTT

j_call: TRBJ2-1
d_call: TRBD2
clone_size: NA
v_call: TRBV7-2
cdr3_aa: CASRHSGRVLNEQFF
cdr3_nt: TGTGCCAGCAGGCATAGCGGGAGGGTCCTCAATGAGCAGTTCTTC

j_call: TRBJ2-1
d_call: TRBD2
clone_size: NA
v_call: TRBV7-6
cdr3_aa: CASSSLGLAGAPNVYNEQFF
cdr3_nt: TGTGCCAGCAGCTCCCTCGGACTAGCGGGGGCCCCTAATGTATACAATGAGCAGTTCTTC